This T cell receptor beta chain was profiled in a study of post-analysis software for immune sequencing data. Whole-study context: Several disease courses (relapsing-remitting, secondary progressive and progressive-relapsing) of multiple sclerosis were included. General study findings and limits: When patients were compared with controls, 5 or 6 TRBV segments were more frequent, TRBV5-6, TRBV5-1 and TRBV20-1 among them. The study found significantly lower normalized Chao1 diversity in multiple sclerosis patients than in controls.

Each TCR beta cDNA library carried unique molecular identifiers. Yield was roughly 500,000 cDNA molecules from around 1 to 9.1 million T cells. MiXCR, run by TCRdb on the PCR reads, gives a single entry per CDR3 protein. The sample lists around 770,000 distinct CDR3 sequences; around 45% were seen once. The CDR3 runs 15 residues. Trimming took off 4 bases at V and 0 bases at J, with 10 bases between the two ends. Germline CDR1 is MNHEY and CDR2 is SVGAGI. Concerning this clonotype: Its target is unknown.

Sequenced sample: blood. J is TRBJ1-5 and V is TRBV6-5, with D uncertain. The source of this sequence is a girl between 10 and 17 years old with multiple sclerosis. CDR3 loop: CASSSGAYSNQPQHF. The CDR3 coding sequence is TGTGCCAGCAGTTCTGGAGCCTATAGCAATCAGCCCCAGCATTTT.